Listed below are T cell receptor beta chains from one sample, sequenced in a study of brain T cells in children with intractable seizures. Assay: immunoSEQ multiplex PCR; the TCRdb copy retains only in-frame clones and omits some. This sample has 340,000 or so clones, with nearly 95% found just once. The sample here was peripheral blood, taken less than 6 months after surgery. All receptors derive from a boy younger than two with tuberous sclerosis and intractable seizures. Both conserved end residues are trimmed from each CDR3.

TRBV6-1	TRBJ2-2	ASSDHPRVNTGELF
TRBV5-6	TRBJ2-5	ASSPFGLAGLQETQY
TRBV5-1	TRBJ2-7	ASSLDRGEQY
TRBV6-5	TRBJ2-7	ASSLEGTLAYEQY
TRBV29-1	TRBJ2-7	SVGEIYEQY
TRBV9	TRBJ2-2	ASSVGARGGTGELF
TRBV18	TRBJ2-1	ASSPTSGRGNEQF
TRBV7-6	TRBJ2-3	ASSSSTAGLAGGMLFDTQY
TRBV11-2	TRBJ1-3	ASSPGYASSGNTIY
TRBV7-9	TRBJ2-3	ASSLYGGTKDTQY
TRBV5-1	TRBJ2-7	ASSEQGAPYEQY
TRBV19	TRBJ1-5	ASSIGARQNQPQH
TRBV4-1	TRBJ2-6	ASSHLLAGVPPGANVLT
TRBV7-2	TRBJ2-3	ASSPGHPSVADTQY
TRBV7-2	TRBJ1-2	ASSLAGLRRNGYT
TRBV7-8	TRBJ1-2	ASSLETRLNYGYT